The 28 T cell receptor beta chains below were found in one sample sequenced in a study of control samples from healthy donors and cancer patients (dated by TCRdb to 2018 to 2020). Libraries were built with the immunoSEQ multiplex PCR assay. Drawn from immuneACCESS, this table holds only the in-frame rearrangements with V and J called that TCRdb kept. Clones are partly lost; checked studies trace under half to an unresolved V gene and leave the rest unexplained. In all, the sample holds around 200,000 clones, and approximately 95% of those were seen once. The ten largest clones capture roughly 1.5% of the sample. The material sequenced was blood. The receptors were gathered from a young man in good health.

This CDR3 reads CASSIARDREGQPQHF. The CDR3 nucleotides read TGTGCCAGTAGTATAGCTCGGGACAGGGAAGGCCAGCCCCAGCATTTT. The chain uses TRBV19 and TRBJ1-5; 9 nucleotides agree with TRBD1. V gave up 1 base and J gave up 7 bases; unmatched junction bases: 8. CDR3 length equals 16 residues. Germline CDR1 is LNHDA and CDR2 is SQIVND (reference sequence). The variable domain in full, with the rest retrieved from reference TRBV19 and TRBJ1-5, is DGGITQSPKYLFRKEGQNVTLSCEQNLNHDAMYWYRQDPGQGLRLIYYSQIVNDFQKGDIAEGYSVSREKKESFPLTVTSAQKNPTAFYLCASSIARDREGQPQHFGDGTRLSIL.

The count of this clone is one. This chain connects TRBV7-3 to TRBJ2-7; the D gene could be TRBD1 or TRBD2 (5 bases each). This CDR3 is built from 14 residues. The V gene's germline CDR1 is SGHTA and CDR2 FQGTGA. The V end lost 3 bases, the J end lost 2 bases, and 11 bases lay between the germline ends. CDR3 residues: CASSLRDGPYEQYF. The CDR3 DNA sequence: TGTGCCAGCAGCTTGAGGGACGGACCCTACGAGCAGTACTTC.

This clone was seen once. The chain employs TRBV27 and TRBJ1-2; 7 bases map to TRBD1. Germline-derived CDR1 and CDR2 are MNHEY and SMNVEV (reference sequence). Germline trimming cut 5 bases from V and 8 bases from J; bases unmatched to any gene: 14. There are 15 residues in the CDR3. This CDR3 is CASSQGQAALSGYTF. The CDR3 DNA is TGTGCCAGCAGTCAAGGACAGGCGGCCCTATCCGGCTACACCTTC.

The chain links TRBV11-2 to TRBJ2-3; D remains ambiguous. Germline-derived CDR1 and CDR2 are SGHAT and FQNNGV. The CDR3 has 15 residues. Trimming stripped 3 bases from V and 3 bases from J, with 13 bases between. The chain's CDR3 is CASSFGESRTDTQYF. The CDR3 DNA reads TGTGCCAGCAGCTTTGGTGAATCTAGGACAGATACGCAGTATTTT.

The DNA of the CDR3 is TGTGCCATCAGAGGGGGGGTCGACAATGAGCAGTTCTTC. Its translation: CAIRGGVDNEQFF. V gene TRBV10-3 combines with J gene TRBJ2-1, with D perhaps matching TRBD2 (7 bases). This CDR3 has 13 amino acids. Germline lookup yields CDR1 ENHRY and CDR2 SYGVKD. V lost 6 bases and J 5 bases, leaving 11 bases between the germline ends.

This chain connects TRBV29-1 to TRBJ1-2; TRBD1 aligns across 12 bases. Germline V CDR1 and CDR2: SQVTM, ANQGSEA. J lost 8 bases, V lost 6 bases, and 4 bases had no gene match. This CDR3 is built from 12 residues. Written as DNA, the CDR3 is TGCAGCGTGGGGGGGACAGGGGGCGGCTACACCTTC. Amino acid sequence: CSVGGTGGGYTF.

V usage is TRBV27 and J usage is TRBJ2-7; D is possibly TRBD1 or TRBD2 (5 bases each). V shed 6 bases and J shed 2 bases, with 20 bases lying between them. CDR1 is MNHEY, CDR2 SMNVEV, per germline (reference sequence). This CDR3 has 16 amino acids. The CDR3 spells CASRQLPWDGTYEQYF. The CDR3 bases are TGTGCCAGCAGACAACTCCCCTGGGACGGAACCTACGAGCAGTACTTC.

V is TRBV6-1 and J is TRBJ2-5; TRBD2 matches 13 bases. J gave up 2 bases and V 4 bases, and 7 bases lay outside the gene matches. The CDR3 contains 17 residues. The germline gives CDR1 MNHNS, CDR2 SASEGT. The CDR3 DNA reads TGTGCCAGCAGTGCCGGTCTACTAGCGGGGGGGCAAGAGACCCAGTACTTC. Protein: CASSAGLLAGGQETQYF.

The rearrangement joins TRBV14 to TRBJ2-4, with a tentative D call TRBD1 (6 bases). Looked up from germline, CDR1 is SGHDN and CDR2 is FVKESK. Between the trimmed V and J ends, which lost 1 base and 8 bases, there was a span of 9 bases. The CDR3 runs 13 residues. CDR3 region: CASSQVRQDIQYF. CDR3 in DNA: TGTGCCAGCAGCCAAGTACGACAGGACATTCAGTACTTC.

The chain carries TRBV9 and TRBJ1-2; a weak D match, TRBD1 (5 bases). V was shortened by 3 bases and J by 5 bases, with 17 bases between the two germline ends. Germline-derived CDR1 and CDR2 are SGDLS and YYNGEE. The CDR3 has 15 residues. DNA for the CDR3: TGTGCCAGCAGCGCGACAGAACCTAGACAATATGGCTACACCTTC. The encoded protein is CASSATEPRQYGYTF.

The chain is built from TRBV10-3 and TRBJ1-3; maybe TRBD1 (5 bases). V was clipped by 11 bases and J by 4 bases, with 15 bases between them. The germline CDR1 and CDR2 sequences are ENHRY and SYGVKD. This CDR3 has 13 amino acids. As DNA, the CDR3 is TGTGCCCCCCTTGGGGGAGTAGGAAACACCATATATTTT. It encodes CAPLGGVGNTIYF.

This chain uses TRBV4-1 with TRBJ2-2, with 9 bases matching TRBD2. This CDR3 has 18 amino acids. CDR1 and CDR2 (germline): MGHRA, YSYEKL. Unmatched junction bases numbered 13, after V lost 4 bases and J lost 4 bases. The CDR3 loop is CASSLPRAGGPSTGELFF. The CDR3 coding sequence is TGCGCCAGCAGCCTCCCTCGGGCGGGGGGGCCAAGCACCGGGGAGCTGTTTTTT.

This rearrangement joins TRBV4-2 to TRBJ1-2; D remains unclear. Germline V CDR1 and CDR2: LGHNA, YNFKEQ. The CDR3 sequence is 14 residues long. Trimming pared 4 bases from V and 1 base from J, leaving 10 bases between. CDR3 sequence: CASSPLQSNYGYTF. The CDR3 bases are TGTGCCAGCAGCCCCCTACAGAGTAACTATGGCTACACCTTC.

The chain combines TRBV7-9 with TRBJ1-2, with D possibly being TRBD1 (6 bases). The CDR3 totals 15 residues. V shed 6 bases and J shed 4 bases, with 18 bases lying between them. Germline V gene sequence: CDR1 SEHNR, CDR2 FQNEAQ (reference sequence). As DNA, the CDR3 is TGTGCCAGCAGGGGGGGCAGGCCGATTTTCTATGGCTACACCTTC. Protein: CASRGGRPIFYGYTF.

Remarks on this clone: The same CDR3 arises from other DNA sequences in this sample as well. This rearrangement joins TRBV24-1 to TRBJ1-5; the D is unclear. Trimming removed 3 bases at V and 3 bases at J, with 2 bases between. The CDR3 totals 12 residues. The germline V gene encodes CDR1 KGHDR and CDR2 SFDVKD. The CDR3 here is CATSDPNQPQHF. The CDR3 bases are TGTGCCACCAGTGATCCCAATCAGCCCCAGCATTTT.

V is TRBV6-2 or TRBV6-3 and J is TRBJ1-1; no definite D call. Germline V gene sequence: CDR1 MNHEY, CDR2 SVGEGT. The V end was cut by 5 bases, the J end by 5 bases, with 9 bases between. This CDR3 has 12 amino acids. This CDR3 is CASSMRETEAFF. In DNA, the CDR3 is TGTGCCAGCAGTATGAGGGAAACTGAAGCTTTCTTT.

The J gene is TRBJ1-5, the V gene TRBV7-3; no definite D call. Deletions cut 2 bases from V and 4 bases from J, with 6 bases between. From germline, CDR1 is SGHTA and CDR2 FQGTGA. The CDR3 contains 13 residues. The CDR3: CASSLDGNQPQHF. The CDR3 DNA reads as TGTGCCAGCAGCTTAGACGGGAATCAGCCCCAGCATTTT.

This clone was observed a single time. The chain has TRBV6-5 and TRBJ2-7, with 9 bases matching TRBD1. J was trimmed by 2 bases and V by 4 bases; bases with no gene match: 6. Germline CDR1 reads MNHEY; CDR2 reads SVGAGI. CDR3 size: 15 residues. CDR3 bases: TGTGCCAGCAGTTTTGGACAGGGGCCTACCTACGAGCAGTACTTC. It codes for CASSFGQGPTYEQYF.

The chain employs TRBV2 and TRBJ1-4; D not resolved. The CDR3 is 13 amino acids. V lost 7 bases, J lost 0 bases, and 6 bases lay in between. The germline V gene has CDR1 SNHLY and CDR2 FYNNEI. CDR3 nucleotide sequence: TGTGCCAGCAAGACCGCAACTAATGAAAAACTGTTTTTT. It yields the protein CASKTATNEKLFF.

This clone was counted only a few times. The rearrangement links TRBV19 to TRBJ1-1; no firm D call. The CDR3 has 15 amino acids. The V end was cut by 8 bases, the J end by 5 bases, with 21 bases between. CDR1 is LNHDA and CDR2 is SQIVND in the germline V gene (reference sequence). In nucleotides, the CDR3 is TGTGCCAGTTTTGCCCCCCCAAGTTTCGGTACTGAAGCTTTCTTT. Translating it yields CASFAPPSFGTEAFF.

The rearrangement uses TRBV4-2 and TRBJ2-3, with D tentatively TRBD2 (5 bases). Germline values: CDR1 LGHNA, CDR2 YNFKEQ. The CDR3 has 14 residues. V lost 0 bases, J lost 3 bases, and 7 bases lay in between. CDR3 region: CASSQDEGTDTQYF. The DNA of the CDR3 is TGTGCCAGCAGCCAAGACGAGGGTACAGATACGCAGTATTTT.

V usage is TRBV25-1 and J usage is TRBJ1-2; a weak D match, TRBD1 (6 bases). The germline V and J ends were trimmed by 6 bases and 4 bases, with 15 bases remaining between them. The CDR3 contains 14 residues. CDR1 MGHDK and CDR2 SYGVNS come from the germline V gene. In DNA, the CDR3 is TGTGCCAGCAGGTCTCAGGGGTTTAGCTATGGCTACACCTTC. As protein: CASRSQGFSYGYTF.

The chain uses TRBV7-2 and TRBJ1-2; D is possibly TRBD1 (6 bases). CDR3 length equals 14 residues. Deletions cut 5 bases from V and 4 bases from J, with 14 bases between. Germline values: CDR1 SGHTA, CDR2 FQGNSA. The CDR3 nucleotides read TGTGCCAGCAGCCTAGGGATGGGGGCCTATGGCTACACCTTC. It translates to CASSLGMGAYGYTF.

The genes are TRBV15 and TRBJ1-3, with TRBD1 as a possible D gene (5 bases). The CDR3 loop spans 14 amino acids. V lost 2 bases and J 4 bases, leaving 9 bases between the germline ends. Germline CDR1 and CDR2: LNHNV and YYDKDF (reference sequence). The CDR3 DNA reads as TGTGCCACCAGCAGAAGGGGAGAAGGAAACACCATATATTTT. This gives the protein CATSRRGEGNTIYF.

This chain joins TRBV3-1 (or the pseudogene TRBV3-2) and TRBJ2-3; 10 bases are shared with TRBD2. CDR1 and CDR2 (germline): LGHDT, YNNKEL (reference sequence). The V gene end was trimmed by 4 bases and the J gene end by 1 base; junction bases not matched to a gene: 14. The CDR3 contains 19 residues. CDR3 region: CASSLVGSGGTFGTDTQYF. For the CDR3, the DNA is TGTGCCAGCAGCCTAGTAGGTAGCGGGGGGACCTTTGGCACAGATACGCAGTATTTT.

The genes are TRBV19 and TRBJ2-2; D ambiguous. CDR3 size: 13 residues. Germline loops: CDR1 LNHDA, CDR2 SQIVND (reference sequence). Between the trimmed V and J ends, which lost 1 base and 2 bases, there was a span of 2 bases. The CDR3: CASSIVNTGELFF. The CDR3, as DNA: TGTGCCAGTAGTATAGTAAACACCGGGGAGCTGTTTTTT.

The chain carries TRBV9 and TRBJ2-3, with D perhaps assigned TRBD1 or TRBD2 (5 bases each). CDR1 and CDR2 (germline): SGDLS, YYNGEE. Trimming took 0 bases from V and 0 from J, leaving 11 bases between them. The CDR3 contains 16 residues. As DNA, the CDR3 is TGTGCCAGCAGCGTAGAGCGTGGGGGAAGCACAGATACGCAGTATTTT. This gives the protein CASSVERGGSTDTQYF.

V usage is TRBV7-9 and J usage is TRBJ2-1; possible D gene TRBD2, 5 bases. The CDR3 has 14 amino acids. The germline CDR1 and CDR2 sequences are SEHNR and FQNEAQ (reference sequence). V gave up 8 bases and J gave up 5 bases, with 16 bases separating them. CDR3 nucleotides: TGTGCCAGCCTTAGGGCACCCGGGGACAATGAGCAGTTCTTC. Translation gives CASLRAPGDNEQFF. Full variable domain (remainder filled in from reference TRBV7-9 and TRBJ2-1): DTGVSQNPRHKITKRGQNVTFRCDPISEHNRLYWYRQTLGQGPEFLTYFQNEAQLEKSRLLSDRFSAERPKGSFSTLEIQRTEQGDSAMYLCASLRAPGDNEQFFGPGTRLTVL.